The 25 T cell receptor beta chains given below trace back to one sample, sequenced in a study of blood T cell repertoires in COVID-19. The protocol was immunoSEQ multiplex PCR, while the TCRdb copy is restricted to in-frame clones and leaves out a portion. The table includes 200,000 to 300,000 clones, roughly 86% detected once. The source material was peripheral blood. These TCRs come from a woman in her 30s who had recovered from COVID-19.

The CDR3 DNA reads as TGTGCCAGCAGCGAAGCCGGGGCGGGGAATGAGCAGTTCTTC. Its protein is CASSEAGAGNEQFF. The chain carries TRBV3-1 (or the pseudogene TRBV3-2) and TRBJ2-1; TRBD2 is a possible D gene (6 bases). Trimming stripped 5 bases from V and 7 bases from J, with 15 bases between. The CDR3 is 14 amino acids. CDR1 and CDR2 from the germline V gene are LGHDT and YNNKEL (reference sequence).

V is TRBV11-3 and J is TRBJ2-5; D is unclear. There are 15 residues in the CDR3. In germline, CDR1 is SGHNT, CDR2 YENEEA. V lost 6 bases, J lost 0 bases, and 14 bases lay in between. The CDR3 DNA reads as TGTGCCAGCAGGACCTACTGGGCGTACCAAGAGACCCAGTACTTC. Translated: CASRTYWAYQETQYF.

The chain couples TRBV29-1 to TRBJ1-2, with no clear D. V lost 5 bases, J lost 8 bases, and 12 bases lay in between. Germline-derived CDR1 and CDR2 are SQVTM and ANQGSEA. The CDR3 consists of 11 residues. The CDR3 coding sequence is TGCAGCGTTCCACGGAGGGAGGGCTACACCTTC. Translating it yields CSVPRREGYTF.

CDR3 bases: TGCGCCAGCAGCCAAGGACTAGCGGGTTGGAGCACAGATACGCAGTATTTT. Translation: CASSQGLAGWSTDTQYF. The V and J genes are TRBV4-1 and TRBJ2-3; 10 bases map to TRBD2. The CDR3 runs 17 residues. The germline CDR1 and CDR2 sequences are MGHRA and YSYEKL. The V gene end was trimmed by 1 base and the J gene end by 0 bases; junction bases not matched to a gene: 4.

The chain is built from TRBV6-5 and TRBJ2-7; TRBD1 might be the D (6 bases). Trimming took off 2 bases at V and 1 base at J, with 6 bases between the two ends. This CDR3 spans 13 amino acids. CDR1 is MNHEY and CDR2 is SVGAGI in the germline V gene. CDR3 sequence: CASSYTGSYEQYF. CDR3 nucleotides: TGTGCCAGCAGTTACACAGGGTCCTACGAGCAGTACTTC.

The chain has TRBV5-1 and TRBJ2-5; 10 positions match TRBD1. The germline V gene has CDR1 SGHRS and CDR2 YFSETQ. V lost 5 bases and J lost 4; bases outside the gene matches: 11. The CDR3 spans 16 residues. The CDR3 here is CASRKTGGIFGETQYF. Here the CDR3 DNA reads TGCGCCAGCAGAAAGACAGGGGGCATTTTTGGAGAGACCCAGTACTTC.

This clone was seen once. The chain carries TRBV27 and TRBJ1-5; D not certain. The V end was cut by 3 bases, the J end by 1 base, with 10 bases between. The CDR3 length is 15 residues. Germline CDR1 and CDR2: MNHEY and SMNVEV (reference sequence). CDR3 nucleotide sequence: TGTGCCAGCAGTTTCGGCCGGGGAAGCAATCAGCCCCAGCATTTT. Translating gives CASSFGRGSNQPQHF.

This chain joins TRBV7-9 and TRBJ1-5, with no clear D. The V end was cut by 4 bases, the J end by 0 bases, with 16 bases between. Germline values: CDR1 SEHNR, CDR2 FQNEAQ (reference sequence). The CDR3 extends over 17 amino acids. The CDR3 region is CASSSTSVGGSNQPQHF. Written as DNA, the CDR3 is TGTGCCAGCAGCTCAACCTCCGTCGGTGGTAGCAATCAGCCCCAGCATTTT.

Here the CDR3 DNA reads TGTGCCACCAGTCCCGGGACAGGGGCCTACGAGCAGTACTTC. Translation gives CATSPGTGAYEQYF. The rearrangement links TRBV15 to TRBJ2-7, with 10 bases aligning to TRBD1. The germline V gene has CDR1 LNHNV and CDR2 YYDKDF (reference sequence). The CDR3 length is 14 residues. Losses at the gene ends were 6 bases for V and 2 bases for J; bases not matched to a gene: 4.

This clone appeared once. In nucleotides, the CDR3 is TGTGCCAGCAGTTACTCGACACAGACTAATGAAAAACTGTTTTTT. It codes for CASSYSTQTNEKLFF. J is TRBJ1-4 and V is TRBV6-5, with D uncertain. V lost 0 bases and J 2 bases, leaving 7 bases between the germline ends. This CDR3 spans 15 amino acids. Per the germline V gene, CDR1 is MNHEY and CDR2 is SVGAGI.

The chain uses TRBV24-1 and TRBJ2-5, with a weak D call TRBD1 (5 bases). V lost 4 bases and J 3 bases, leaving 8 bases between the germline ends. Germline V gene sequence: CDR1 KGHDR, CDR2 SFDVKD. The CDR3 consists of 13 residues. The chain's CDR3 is CATSEEGEETQYF. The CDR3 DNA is TGTGCCACCAGTGAAGAAGGGGAAGAGACCCAGTACTTC.

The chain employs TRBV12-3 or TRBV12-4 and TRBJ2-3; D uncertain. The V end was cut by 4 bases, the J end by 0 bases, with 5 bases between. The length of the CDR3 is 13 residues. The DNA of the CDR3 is TGTGCCAGCAGTTATTCTAGCACAGATACGCAGTATTTT. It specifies CASSYSSTDTQYF.

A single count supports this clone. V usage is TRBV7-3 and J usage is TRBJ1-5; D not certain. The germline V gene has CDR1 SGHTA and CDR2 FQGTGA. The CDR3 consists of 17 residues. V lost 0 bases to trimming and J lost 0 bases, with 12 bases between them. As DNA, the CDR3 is TGTGCCAGCAGCTTAACGATACAAGGAGATAGCAATCAGCCCCAGCATTTT. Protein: CASSLTIQGDSNQPQHF.

As DNA, the CDR3 is TGTGCCAGCTTATCCGACAGGGGCCGCATGAACACTGAAGCTTTCTTT. Translation gives CASLSDRGRMNTEAFF. The chain combines TRBV2 with TRBJ1-1, with 8 bases that match TRBD1. The CDR3 spans 16 residues. CDR1 and CDR2 (germline): SNHLY, FYNNEI. V trimming: 8 bases; J trimming: 0 bases; junction bases outside the gene matches: 11. The full variable domain, rest sourced from reference TRBV2 and TRBJ1-1, is EPEVTQTPSHQVTQMGQEVILRCVPISNHLYFYWYRQILGQKVEFLVSFYNNEISEKSEIFDDQFSVERPDGSNFTLKIRSTKLEDSAMYFCASLSDRGRMNTEAFFGQGTRLTVV.

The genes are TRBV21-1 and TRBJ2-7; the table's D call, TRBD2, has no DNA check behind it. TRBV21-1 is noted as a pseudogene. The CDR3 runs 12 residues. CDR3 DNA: TGTGCCAGCAGCTCGGGGGGAACGGGGCAGTACTTC. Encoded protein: CASSSGGTGQYF.

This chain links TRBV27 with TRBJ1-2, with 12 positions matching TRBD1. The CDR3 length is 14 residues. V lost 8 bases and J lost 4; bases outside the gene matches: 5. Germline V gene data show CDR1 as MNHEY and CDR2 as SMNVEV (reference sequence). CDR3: CASQPGQGAYGYTF. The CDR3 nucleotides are TGTGCCAGCCAACCGGGACAGGGGGCCTATGGCTACACCTTC.

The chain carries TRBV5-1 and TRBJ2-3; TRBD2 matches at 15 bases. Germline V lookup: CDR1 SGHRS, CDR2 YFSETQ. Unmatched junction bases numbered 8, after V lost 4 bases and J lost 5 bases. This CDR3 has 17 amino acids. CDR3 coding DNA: TGCGCCAGCAGCCCAGGACTAGCGGGGGGGCCGGGAGATACGCAGTATTTT. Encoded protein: CASSPGLAGGPGDTQYF.

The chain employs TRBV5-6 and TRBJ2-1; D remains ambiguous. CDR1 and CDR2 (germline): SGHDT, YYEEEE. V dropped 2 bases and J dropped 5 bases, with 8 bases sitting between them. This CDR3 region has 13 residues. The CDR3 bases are TGTGCCAGCAGCTTTGGGCAGAACAATGAGCAGTTCTTC. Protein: CASSFGQNNEQFF.

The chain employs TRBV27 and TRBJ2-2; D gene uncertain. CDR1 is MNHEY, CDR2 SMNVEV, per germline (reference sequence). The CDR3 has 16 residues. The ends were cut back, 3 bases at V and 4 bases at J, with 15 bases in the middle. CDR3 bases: TGTGCCAGCAGTTTCGAGTCTGCGGCTGCCACCGGGGAGCTGTTTTTT. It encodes CASSFESAAATGELFF.

The CDR3 DNA is TGTGCCAGCAGTTTTAGTTTGGCAGATACGCAGTATTTT. As protein: CASSFSLADTQYF. This rearrangement joins TRBV7-3 to TRBJ2-3; D ambiguous. CDR1 is SGHTA, CDR2 FQGTGA, per germline. Trimming stripped 6 bases from V and 4 bases from J, with 11 bases between. This CDR3 is built from 13 residues.

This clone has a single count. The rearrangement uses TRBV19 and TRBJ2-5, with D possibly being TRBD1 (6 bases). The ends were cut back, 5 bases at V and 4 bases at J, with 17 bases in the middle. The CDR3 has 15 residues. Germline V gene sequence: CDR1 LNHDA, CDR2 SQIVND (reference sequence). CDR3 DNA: TGTGCCAGTAGTCCGGGACACCAACCGAGAGAGACCCAGTACTTC. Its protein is CASSPGHQPRETQYF.

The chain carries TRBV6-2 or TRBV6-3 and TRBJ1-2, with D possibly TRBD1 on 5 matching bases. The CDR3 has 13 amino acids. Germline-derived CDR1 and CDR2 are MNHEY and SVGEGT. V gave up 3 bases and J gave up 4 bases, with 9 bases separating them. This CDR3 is CASSYDRAYGYTF. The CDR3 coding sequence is TGTGCCAGCAGTTATGACAGAGCCTATGGCTACACCTTC.

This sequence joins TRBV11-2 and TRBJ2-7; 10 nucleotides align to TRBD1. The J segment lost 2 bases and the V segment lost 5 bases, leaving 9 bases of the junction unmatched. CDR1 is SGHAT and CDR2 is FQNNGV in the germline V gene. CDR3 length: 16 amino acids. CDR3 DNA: TGTGCCAGCAGCATAAGACAGGGGGCCCCCCCCTACGAGCAGTACTTC. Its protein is CASSIRQGAPPYEQYF.

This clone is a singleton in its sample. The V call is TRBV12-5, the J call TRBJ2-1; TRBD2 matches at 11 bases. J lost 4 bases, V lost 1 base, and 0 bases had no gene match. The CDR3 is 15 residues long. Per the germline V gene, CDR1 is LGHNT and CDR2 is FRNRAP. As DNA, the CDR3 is TGTGCTAGTGGTTTGGCTAGCGGGGGGTACAATGAGCAGTTCTTC. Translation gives CASGLASGGYNEQFF.

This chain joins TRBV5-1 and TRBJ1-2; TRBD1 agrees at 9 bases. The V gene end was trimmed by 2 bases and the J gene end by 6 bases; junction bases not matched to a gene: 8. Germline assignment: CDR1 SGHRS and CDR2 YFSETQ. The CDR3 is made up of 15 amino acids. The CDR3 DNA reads TGCGCCAGCAGCTTTACGGGAACAGGGGGCGATGGCTACACCTTC. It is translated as CASSFTGTGGDGYTF.